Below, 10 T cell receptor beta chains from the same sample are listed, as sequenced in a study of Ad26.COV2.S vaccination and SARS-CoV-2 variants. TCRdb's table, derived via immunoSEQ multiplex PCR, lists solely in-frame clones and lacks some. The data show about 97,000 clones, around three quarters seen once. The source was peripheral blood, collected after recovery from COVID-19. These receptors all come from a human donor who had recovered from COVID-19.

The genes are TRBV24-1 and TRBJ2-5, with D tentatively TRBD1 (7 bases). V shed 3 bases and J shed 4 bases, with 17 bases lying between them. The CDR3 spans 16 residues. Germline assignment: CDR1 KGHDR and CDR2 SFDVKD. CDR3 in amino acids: CATSDSGGGRRETQYF. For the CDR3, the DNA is TGTGCCACCAGTGATAGTGGAGGGGGCCGGCGAGAGACCCAGTACTTC.

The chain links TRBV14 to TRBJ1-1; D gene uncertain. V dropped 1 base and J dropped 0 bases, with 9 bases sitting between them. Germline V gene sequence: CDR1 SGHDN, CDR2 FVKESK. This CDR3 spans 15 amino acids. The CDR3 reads CASSQVGGLNTEAFF. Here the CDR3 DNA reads TGTGCCAGCAGCCAAGTCGGCGGGTTGAACACTGAAGCTTTCTTT. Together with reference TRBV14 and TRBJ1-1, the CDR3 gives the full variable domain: EAGVTQFPSHSVIEKGQTVTLRCDPISGHDNLYWYRRVMGKEIKFLLHFVKESKQDESGMPNNRFLAERTGGTYSTLKVQPAELEDSGVYFCASSQVGGLNTEAFFGQGTRLTVV.

The CDR3 is CASSPGGPATGELFF. The CDR3 DNA reads TGTGCCAGCAGCCCCGGGGGGCCGGCCACCGGGGAGCTGTTTTTT. The chain recombines TRBV5-5 with TRBJ2-2; perhaps TRBD2 as D (7 bases). CDR1 is SGHKS, CDR2 YYEKEE, per germline (reference sequence). CDR3 length: 15 amino acids. V lost 4 bases, J lost 4 bases, and 14 bases lay in between.

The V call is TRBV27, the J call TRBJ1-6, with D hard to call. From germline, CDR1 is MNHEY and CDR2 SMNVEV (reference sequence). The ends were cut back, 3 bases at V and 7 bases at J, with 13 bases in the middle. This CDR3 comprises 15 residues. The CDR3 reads CASSFLVLGNSPLHF. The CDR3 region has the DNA TGTGCCAGCAGTTTCTTGGTGTTAGGAAATTCACCCCTCCACTTT.

This CDR3 is CASSVALGQGGEKLFF. The DNA of the CDR3 is TGTGCCAGCAGCGTAGCACTGGGACAGGGGGGGGAAAAACTGTTTTTT. The chain carries TRBV9 and TRBJ1-4, with 11 nucleotides matching TRBD1. Germline CDR1 SGDLS, CDR2 YYNGEE. The CDR3 has 16 residues. J lost 8 bases, V lost 0 bases, and 6 bases had no gene match.

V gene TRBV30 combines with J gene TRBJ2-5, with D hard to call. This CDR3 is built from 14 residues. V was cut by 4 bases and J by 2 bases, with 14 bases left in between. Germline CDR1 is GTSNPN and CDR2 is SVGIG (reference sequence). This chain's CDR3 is CAWKPLNTQETQYF. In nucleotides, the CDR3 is TGTGCCTGGAAACCGCTAAACACGCAAGAGACCCAGTACTTC.

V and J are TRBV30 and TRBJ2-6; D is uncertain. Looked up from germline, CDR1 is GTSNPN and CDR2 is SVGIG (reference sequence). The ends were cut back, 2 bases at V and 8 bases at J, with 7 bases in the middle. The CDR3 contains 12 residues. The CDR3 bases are TGTGCCTGGAGTCTTGGATCCAACGTCCTGACTTTC. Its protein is CAWSLGSNVLTF.

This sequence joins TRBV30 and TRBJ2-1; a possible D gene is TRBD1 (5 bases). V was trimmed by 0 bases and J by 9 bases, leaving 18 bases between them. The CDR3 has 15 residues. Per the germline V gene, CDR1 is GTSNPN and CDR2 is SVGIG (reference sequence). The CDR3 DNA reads TGTGCCTGGAGTGTAGAAAGGGGATCTGTCGGTGAGCAGTTCTTC. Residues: CAWSVERGSVGEQFF. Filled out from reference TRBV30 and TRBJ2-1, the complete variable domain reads SQTIHQWPATLVQPVGSPLSLECTVEGTSNPNLYWYRQAAGRGLQLLFYSVGIGQISSEVPQNLSASRPQDRQFILSSKKLLLSDSGFYLCAWSVERGSVGEQFFGPGTRLTVL.

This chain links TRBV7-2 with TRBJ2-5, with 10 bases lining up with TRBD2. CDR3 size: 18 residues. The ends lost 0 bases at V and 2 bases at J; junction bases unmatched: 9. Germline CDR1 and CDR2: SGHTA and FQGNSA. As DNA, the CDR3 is TGTGCCAGCAGCTTAGCGGTGACTAGCGGGTTAACACAAGAGACCCAGTACTTC. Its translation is CASSLAVTSGLTQETQYF.

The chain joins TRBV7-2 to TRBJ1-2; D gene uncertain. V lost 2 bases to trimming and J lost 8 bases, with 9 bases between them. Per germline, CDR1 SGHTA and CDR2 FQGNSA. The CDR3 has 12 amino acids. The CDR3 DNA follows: TGTGCCAGCAGCTTAAACAAAGTGGGCTACACCTTC. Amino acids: CASSLNKVGYTF.